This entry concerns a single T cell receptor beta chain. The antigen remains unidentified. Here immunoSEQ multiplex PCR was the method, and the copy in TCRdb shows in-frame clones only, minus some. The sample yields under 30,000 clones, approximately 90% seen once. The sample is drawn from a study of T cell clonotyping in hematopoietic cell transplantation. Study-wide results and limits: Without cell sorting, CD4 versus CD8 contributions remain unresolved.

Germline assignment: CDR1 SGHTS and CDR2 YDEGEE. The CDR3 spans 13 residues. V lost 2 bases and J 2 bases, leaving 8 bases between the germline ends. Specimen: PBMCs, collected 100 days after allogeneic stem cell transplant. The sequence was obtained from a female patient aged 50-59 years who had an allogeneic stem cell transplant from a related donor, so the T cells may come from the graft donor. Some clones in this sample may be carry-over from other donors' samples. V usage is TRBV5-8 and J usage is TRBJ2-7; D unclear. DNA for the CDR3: TGTGCCAGCAGCTTCGGGCAGACCTACGAGCAGTACTTC. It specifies CASSFGQTYEQYF. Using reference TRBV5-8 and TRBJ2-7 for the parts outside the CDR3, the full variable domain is EAGVTQSPTHLIKTRGQQATLRCSPISGHTSVYWYQQALGLGLQFLLWYDEGEERNRGNFPPRFSGRQFPNYSSELNVNALELEDSALYLCASSFGQTYEQYFGPGTRLTVT.